The 28 T cell receptor beta chains listed next were all sequenced from one sample in a study of T-cell reconstitution after alpha-beta-depleted transplantation in children (dated by TCRdb to the mid-2010s). Libraries were made using PCR. The instrument given in TCRdb is Illumina HiSeq 2500. Molecular barcoding was employed in the preparation of TCR libraries, with unique molecular identifiers being used to normalize TCRbeta repertoire quantification. Starting from the raw public reads, TCRdb applied fastp trimming at Q25, assembled clones with MiXCR and retained in-frame beta chains. When rows share a CDR3 protein, they turn into one entry using the most common DNA and genes. For this sample there are under 250,000 distinct CDR3 sequences; around a sixth appear just once. The biggest ten clones account for around 45% of the sample. The sample's treatment or condition, from its label and the paper: allogeneic hematopoietic cell transplantation with graft depleted of TCRalphabeta T cells and CD19 B cells.

Source: PBMCs, mostly from graft donor cells, taken 360 days after TCRalphabeta/CD19-depleted stem cell transplant. All receptors come from a male patient aged 2-10 years who had a stem cell transplant for acute lymphoblastic leukemia, so the T cells may come from the graft donor.

The rearrangement uses TRBV25-1 and TRBJ2-7; 7 nucleotides match TRBD1. CDR1 and CDR2 (germline): MGHDK, SYGVNS. The J segment lost 1 base and the V segment lost 4 bases, leaving 7 bases of the junction unmatched. This CDR3 is built from 15 residues. CDR3 in amino acids: CASSVSDRPSYEQYF. The CDR3, as DNA: TGTGCCAGCAGTGTTTCGGACAGGCCTTCCTACGAGCAGTACTTC.

For this clonotype: As the CDR3 is not closed by the conserved phenylalanine or tryptophan, this likely results from a read error. The chain carries TRBV12-3 or TRBV12-4 and TRBJ2-1, with D tentatively TRBD2 (5 bases). This CDR3 has 14 amino acids. V lost 0 bases, J lost 5 bases, and 8 bases lay in between. CDR3 amino acids: CASSLAGADNEQFC. CDR3 DNA sequence: TGTGCCAGCAGTTTAGCGGGAGCGGACAATGAGCAGTTCTGC.

This clonotype came up many times. This rearrangement joins TRBV5-1 to TRBJ2-2, with 8 bases aligning to TRBD1. This CDR3 is built from 14 residues. Germline V gene data show CDR1 as SGHRS and CDR2 as YFSETQ. J lost 6 bases, V lost 4 bases, and 5 bases had no gene match. DNA for the CDR3: TGCGCCAGCAGCCCTGGACAGGGTGCCGGGGAGCTGTTTTTT. As protein: CASSPGQGAGELFF.

This clonotype was counted only a few times. The gene calls are TRBV12-3 or TRBV12-4 and TRBJ2-1; D is unclear. The V end was cut by 5 bases, the J end by 3 bases, with 11 bases between. This CDR3 region has 14 residues. In nucleotides, the CDR3 is TGTGCCAGCAGTAAAGCTGAGCTCTACAATGAGCAGTTCTTC. It codes for CASSKAELYNEQFF.

V is TRBV6-5 and J is TRBJ2-7; D might be TRBD2 (5 bases). V shed 2 bases and J shed 0 bases, with 14 bases lying between them. The CDR3 has 16 amino acids. In germline, CDR1 is MNHEY, CDR2 SVGAGI. CDR3 sequence: CASSYDVRASSYEQYF. CDR3 DNA sequence: TGTGCCAGCAGTTACGATGTGCGGGCTAGCTCCTACGAGCAGTACTTC.

Turning to this clonotype: The germline gene is not matched at one end of the junction; a read error may be the cause. This chain joins TRBV7-2 and TRBJ2-7, with 11 bases aligning to TRBD2. Per the germline V gene, CDR1 is SGHTA and CDR2 is FQGNSA. CDR3 length equals 14 residues. The CDR3 loop is CASSIAGGPSEQYF. The CDR3 DNA sequence: TGTGCCAGCAGCATAGCGGGGGGGCCTAGCGAGCAGTACTTC.

This clonotype appeared a few times. The V gene is TRBV29-1, the J gene TRBJ1-4; D is uncertain. The CDR3 runs 13 residues. Per germline, CDR1 SQVTM and CDR2 ANQGSEA. V was clipped by 6 bases and J by 7 bases, with 15 bases between them. CDR3: CSVAGITSEKLFF. The CDR3 DNA is TGCAGCGTCGCGGGGATTACGAGTGAAAAACTGTTTTTT.

The rearrangement joins TRBV3-1 to TRBJ2-1, with TRBD2 matching 8 bases. This CDR3 is 17 amino acids long. Germline lookup yields CDR1 LGHDT and CDR2 YNNKEL (reference sequence). Trimming at V came to 0 bases and at J to 6 bases, leaving 10 bases not matched to a gene. CDR3 nucleotide sequence: TGTGCCAGCAGCCAAGATATATCCAGCGGGGGACGCAATGAGCAGTTCTTC. Translation: CASSQDISSGGRNEQFF.

This clonotype showed up just a few times. This chain links TRBV15 with TRBJ2-5; D possibly corresponds to TRBD1 (5 bases). Trimming removed 5 bases from V and 5 bases from J, with 15 bases in between. The CDR3 length is 14 residues. Germline CDR1 LNHNV, CDR2 YYDKDF (reference sequence). CDR3 coding DNA: TGTGCCACCAGCTGGCAGGGCGGTGGTGAGACCCAGTACTTC. This gives the protein CATSWQGGGETQYF. The whole variable domain, remainder taken from reference TRBV15 and TRBJ2-5, is DAMVIQNPRYQVTQFGKPVTLSCSQTLNHNVMYWYQQKSSQAPKLLFHYYDKDFNNEADTPDNFQSRRPNTSFCFLDIRSPGLGDTAMYLCATSWQGGGETQYFGPGTRLLVL.

In its sample, this clonotype was seen once. V is TRBV7-3 and J is TRBJ2-1, with TRBD2 matching 10 bases. V dropped 2 bases and J dropped 6; count of bases not matched to a gene: 4. The germline V gene encodes CDR1 SGHTA and CDR2 FQGTGA. The CDR3 is 15 residues long. This CDR3 is CASSLGTSEINEQFF. The CDR3 DNA reads as TGTGCCAGCAGCTTAGGGACTAGCGAAATCAATGAGCAGTTCTTC.

This clonotype showed up just a few times. This rearrangement joins TRBV11-1 to TRBJ2-7; D gene ambiguous. Germline CDR1 and CDR2: SGHAT and FQDESV (reference sequence). V was shortened by 5 bases and J by 2 bases, with 13 bases between the two germline ends. CDR3 size: 14 residues. DNA of the CDR3: TGTGCCAGCAGCAGGGTCGACTCCACCTACGAGCAGTACTTC. Translation: CASSRVDSTYEQYF.

This sequence joins TRBV7-8 and TRBJ2-1; D is ambiguous. V was shortened by 1 base and J by 13 bases, with 14 bases between the two germline ends. This CDR3 has 13 amino acids. Per germline, CDR1 SGHVS and CDR2 FQNEAQ. In DNA form, the CDR3 reads TGTGCCAGCAGCTTAGGAGTGTCAGGACCTCAGTTCTTC. Encoded protein: CASSLGVSGPQFF.

This clonotype was detected a few times. The chain recombines TRBV7-2 with TRBJ2-5, with D perhaps matching TRBD2 (5 bases). In germline, CDR1 is SGHTA, CDR2 FQGNSA. V shed 5 bases and J shed 0 bases, with 13 bases lying between them. The CDR3 is 15 amino acids. The DNA for the CDR3 is TGTGCCAGCAGCCCGAGCGGATTGTACCAAGAGACCCAGTACTTC. Translating it yields CASSPSGLYQETQYF.

There are a few counts of this clonotype. This rearrangement joins TRBV5-1 to TRBJ1-1; D might be TRBD1 (5 bases). The V end lost 0 bases, the J end lost 3 bases, and 12 bases lay between the germline ends. This CDR3 spans 15 amino acids. From germline, CDR1 is SGHRS and CDR2 YFSETQ. The CDR3 nucleotides read TGCGCCAGCAGCTTGGGGCGGACACCCGACACTGAAGCTTTCTTT. Its translation: CASSLGRTPDTEAFF.

This clonotype has ten or more counts. The chain carries TRBV20-1 and TRBJ1-1, with TRBD1 matching 7 bases. Germline V gives CDR1 DFQATT, CDR2 SNEGSKA (reference sequence). The CDR3 covers 13 residues. The V segment lost 4 bases and the J segment 10 bases; nucleotides outside the gene matches: 12. As DNA, the CDR3 is TGCAGTGCTAATCAGCCGGGGACAGAGTTAGCTTTCTTT. It codes for CSANQPGTELAFF.

The chain joins TRBV29-1 to TRBJ1-5, with D uncertain. Trimming removed 8 bases from V and 6 bases from J, with 17 bases in between. Looked up from germline, CDR1 is SQVTM and CDR2 is ANQGSEA. This CDR3 contains 13 residues. In DNA form, the CDR3 reads TGCAGCTTTTCAGACTCGGGCGGTCAGCCCCAGCATTTT. Translation gives CSFSDSGGQPQHF.

This chain links TRBV11-2 with TRBJ1-6; no firm D call. Germline V gives CDR1 SGHAT, CDR2 FQNNGV. Trimming cost V 5 bases and J 4 bases, with 15 bases left between them. The CDR3 consists of 16 residues. For the CDR3, the DNA is TGTGCCAGCAGCAAGATCCGGGCCCCATATAATTCACCCCTCCACTTT. The encoded protein is CASSKIRAPYNSPLHF.

This clonotype was seen more than once but under ten times. This chain links TRBV3-1 with TRBJ2-2; possible D gene TRBD2, 6 bases. Trimming shortened V by 1 base and J by 5 bases, and 14 bases separated the two germline ends. The CDR3 runs to 16 residues. Germline V gives CDR1 LGHDT, CDR2 YNNKEL (reference sequence). The CDR3 region has the DNA TGTGCCAGCAGCCAAGGGGTAGCGGACGTGACCGGGGAGCTGTTTTTT. Translating it yields CASSQGVADVTGELFF. Looking up the rest from reference TRBV3-1 and TRBJ2-2 gives the full variable domain: DTAVSQTPKYLVTQMGNDKSIKCEQNLGHDTMYWYKQDSKKFLKIMFSYNNKELIINETVPNRFSPKSPDKAHLNLHINSLELGDSAVYFCASSQGVADVTGELFFGEGSRLTVL.

Many counts were recorded for this clonotype. The V and J genes are TRBV21-1 and TRBJ2-5; the D call TRBD2 from the table was never checked on the DNA. TRBV21-1 is a recognized pseudogene. The CDR3 is made up of 14 amino acids. This CDR3 is CASSKAWALRTQYF. The CDR3 bases are TGTGCCAGCAGCAAAGCGTGGGCCCTCAGGACCCAGTACTTC.

This clonotype came up many times. The chain's CDR3 is CASSLGSGFYEQYF. CDR3 in DNA: TGCGCCAGCAGCTTGGGTTCGGGTTTCTACGAGCAGTACTTC. The V gene is TRBV5-1, the J gene TRBJ2-7; D unclear. V lost 0 bases, J lost 3 bases, and 10 bases lay in between. This CDR3 comprises 14 residues. CDR1 and CDR2 from the germline V gene are SGHRS and YFSETQ.

This clonotype was detected a few times. This chain connects TRBV24-1 to TRBJ2-1; the match to TRBD2 covers 12 bases. The junction had 4 bases not matched to a gene; V was cut back by 4 bases and J by 4 bases. CDR1 and CDR2 (germline): KGHDR, SFDVKD. This CDR3 has 16 amino acids. CDR3 in amino acids: CATSELAGGLYNEQFF. In nucleotides, the CDR3 is TGTGCCACCAGTGAACTAGCGGGGGGATTATACAATGAGCAGTTCTTC.

The J gene is TRBJ2-1, the V gene TRBV6-2 or TRBV6-3; the D is unclear. Looked up from germline, CDR1 is MNHEY and CDR2 is SVGEGT. This CDR3 region has 13 residues. The ends were cut back, 4 bases at V and 5 bases at J, with 9 bases in the middle. The CDR3 reads CASSSYRNNEQFF. The CDR3 DNA reads as TGTGCCAGCAGTTCGTACAGAAACAATGAGCAGTTCTTC.

This rearrangement joins TRBV5-5 to TRBJ2-7; TRBD1 aligns across 8 bases. With V trimmed by 6 bases and J by 1 base, 9 bases remained unmatched. The CDR3 length is 15 residues. The germline V gene has CDR1 SGHKS and CDR2 YYEKEE (reference sequence). For the CDR3, the DNA is TGTGCCAGCACTCCCGGACAGGGATTTTCCTACGAGCAGTACTTC. Translated: CASTPGQGFSYEQYF.

The chain joins TRBV12-3 or TRBV12-4 to TRBJ1-3, with 9 bases lining up with TRBD1. Trimming cost V 5 bases and J 4 bases; bases outside gene matches: 12. This CDR3 is 17 amino acids long. The CDR3 loop reads CASSEETLDRGGNTIYF. The CDR3, as DNA: TGTGCCAGCAGTGAAGAAACCCTAGACAGGGGGGGAAACACCATATATTTT.

V is TRBV7-2 and J is TRBJ1-6; 7 bases fit TRBD1. The CDR3 sequence is 13 residues long. Trimming took 3 bases from V and 14 from J; bases not matched to a gene: 7. Germline assignment: CDR1 SGHTA and CDR2 FQGNSA. CDR3 sequence (DNA): TGTGCCAGCAGCTTGGAGGACAGGCTGGCCCTCCACTTT. Its translation: CASSLEDRLALHF.

V gene TRBV5-1 combines with J gene TRBJ2-7; weak D call: TRBD2 (6 bases). Per germline, CDR1 SGHRS and CDR2 YFSETQ. This CDR3 is 15 amino acids long. Trimming took off 1 base at V and 7 bases at J, with 18 bases between the two ends. The CDR3 DNA sequence: TGCGCCAGCAGCTTGACGTTGGGGGGTCTACGGGAGCAGTACTTC. It translates to CASSLTLGGLREQYF.

Only a few counts were recorded for this clonotype. The chain uses TRBV28 and TRBJ2-3; 8 bases are shared with TRBD1. The germline CDR1 and CDR2 sequences are MDHEN and SYDVKM. The CDR3 has 16 amino acids. The junction had 7 bases not matched to a gene; V was cut back by 3 bases and J by 2 bases. The CDR3 sequence: CASSLTQGAPTDTQYF. CDR3 sequence (DNA): TGTGCCAGCAGTTTGACCCAGGGGGCCCCCACAGATACGCAGTATTTT.

V usage is TRBV7-2 and J usage is TRBJ1-6; 7 bases line up with TRBD1. V shed 5 bases, J shed 7 bases, and the junction held 8 bases outside the gene matches. Germline CDR1 is SGHTA and CDR2 is FQGNSA. There are 15 residues in the CDR3. Here the CDR3 DNA reads TGTGCCAGCAGCATAGAACAGGGGTGGAATTCACCCCTCCACTTT. It translates to CASSIEQGWNSPLHF.